The clone carrying this T cell receptor (beta chain) has only a few counts. The authors' processing: Scientists estimated how many nucleated cells there were by amplifying reference gene primers. Repertoires were generated with immunoSEQ multiplex PCR, while TCRdb's copy carries only in-frame clones and drops some. That table furnishes V, J and clone size, whereas the DNA furnished D and trimming. There are about 370,000 clones in the sample; about 89% occur only once, and less than 3.5% lies in the top ten. This specimen belongs to a study of blood T cell repertoires in COVID-19. Trimming left V 6 bases short and J 0 bases short, with 9 bases between. The CDR3 has 15 residues. Germline V lookup: CDR1 MNHEY, CDR2 SVGAGI.

Sequencing input: peripheral blood. The chain is built from TRBV6-5 and TRBJ1-6; no clear D. The sequence derives from a woman aged 25-40 years with COVID-19, enrolled during active disease. In nucleotides, the CDR3 is TGTGCCAGCAGGAAGATTAGCTCCTATAATTCACCCCTCCACTTT. Translating gives CASRKISSYNSPLHF.